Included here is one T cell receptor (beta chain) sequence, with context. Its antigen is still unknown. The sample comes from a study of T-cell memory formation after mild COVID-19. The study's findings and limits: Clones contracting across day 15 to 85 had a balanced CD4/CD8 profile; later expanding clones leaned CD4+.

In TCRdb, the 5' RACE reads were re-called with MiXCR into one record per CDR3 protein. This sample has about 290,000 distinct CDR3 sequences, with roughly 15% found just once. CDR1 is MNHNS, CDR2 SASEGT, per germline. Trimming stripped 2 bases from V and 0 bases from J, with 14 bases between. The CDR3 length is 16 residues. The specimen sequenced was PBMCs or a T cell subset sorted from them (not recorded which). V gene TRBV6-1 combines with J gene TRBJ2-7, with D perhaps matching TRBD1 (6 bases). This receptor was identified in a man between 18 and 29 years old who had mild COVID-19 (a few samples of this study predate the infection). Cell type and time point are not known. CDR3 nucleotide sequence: TGTGCCAGCAGTGAATCTGGCACAGGGAGCTCCTACGAGCAGTACTTC. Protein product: CASSESGTGSSYEQYF.